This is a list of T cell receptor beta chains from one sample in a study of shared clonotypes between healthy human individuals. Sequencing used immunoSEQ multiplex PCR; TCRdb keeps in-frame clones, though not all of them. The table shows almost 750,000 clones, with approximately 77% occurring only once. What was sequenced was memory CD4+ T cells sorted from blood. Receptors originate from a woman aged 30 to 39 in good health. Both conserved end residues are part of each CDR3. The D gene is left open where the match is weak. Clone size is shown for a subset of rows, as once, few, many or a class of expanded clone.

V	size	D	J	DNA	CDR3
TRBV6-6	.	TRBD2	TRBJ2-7	TGTGCCAGCAGCGCGGGACTAGCGGGGGACGAGCAGTACTTC	CASSAGLAGDEQYF
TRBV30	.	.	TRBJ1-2	TGTGCCTGGAGTTTAGGGGGTTCGGGTGGCTACACCTTC	CAWSLGGSGGYTF
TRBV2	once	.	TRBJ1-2	TGTGCCAGCAGTGAGGAATTTGGCTACACCTTC	CASSEEFGYTF
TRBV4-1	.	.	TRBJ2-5	TGCGCCAGCAGCCAAGGGGCGCAGGAGGGAGAGACCCAGTACTTC	CASSQGAQEGETQYF
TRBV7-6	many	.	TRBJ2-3	TGTGCCAGCAGCTTAGTGGGTCAGAAGACAGATACGCAGTATTTT	CASSLVGQKTDTQYF
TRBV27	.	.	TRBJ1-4	TGTGCCAGCAGTCTTACAACGTGGGGTGAAAAACTGTTTTTT	CASSLTTWGEKLFF
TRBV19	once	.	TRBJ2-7	TGTGCCAGTAGTAACCTCGACAGCTACGAGCAGTACTTC	CASSNLDSYEQYF
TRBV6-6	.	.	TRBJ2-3	TGTGCCAGTAGTGGGGTCCGTGGTACGCAGTATTTT	CASSGVRGTQYF
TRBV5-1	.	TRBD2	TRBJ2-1	TGCGCCAGCAGGATGGCGGCGGGAGGCGATGAGCAGTTCTTC	CASRMAAGGDEQFF
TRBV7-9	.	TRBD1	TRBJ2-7	TGTGCCAGCAGCATTCCGGGACAGGGCGCCTACGAGCAGTACTTC	CASSIPGQGAYEQYF
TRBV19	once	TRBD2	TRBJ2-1	TGTGCCAGTAGGGGACTAGCCTACAATGAGCAGTTCTTC	CASRGLAYNEQFF
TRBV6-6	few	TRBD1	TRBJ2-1	TGTGCCAGCACCTTCGGGACAGGGAACAATGAGCAGTTCTTC	CASTFGTGNNEQFF
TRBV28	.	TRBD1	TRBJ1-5	TGTGCCAGCTATCCGGGACAGGGACCTCAGCCCCAGCATTTT	CASYPGQGPQPQHF
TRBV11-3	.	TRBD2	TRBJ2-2	TGTGCCAGCAGCCCTCCCGTAGCGGGAGCGGGTACCGGGGAGCTGTTTTTT	CASSPPVAGAGTGELFF
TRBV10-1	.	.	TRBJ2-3	TGCGCCAGCAGTGGGGCCCCATCCCCAGATACGCAGTATTTT	CASSGAPSPDTQYF
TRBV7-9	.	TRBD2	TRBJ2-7	TGTGCCAGCAGCTGGGAGGGGTTCGGGGTCGAGCAGTACTTC	CASSWEGFGVEQYF
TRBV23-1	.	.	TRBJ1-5	TGCGCCAGCAGTCAATCGGCCCCCCTTAGAGATCAGCCCCAGCATTTT	CASSQSAPLRDQPQHF
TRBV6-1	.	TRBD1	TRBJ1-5	TGTGCCAGCCGGGACAGGGGCAATCAGCCCCAGCATTTT	CASRDRGNQPQHF
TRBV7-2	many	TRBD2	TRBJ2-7	TGTGCCAGCAGCTTAAATGCGGGAGGGGCCTACGAGCAGTACTTC	CASSLNAGGAYEQYF
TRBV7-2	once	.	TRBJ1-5	TGTGCCAGCAGCCTGGGGGGTTATGGCAATCAGCCCCAGCATTTT	CASSLGGYGNQPQHF
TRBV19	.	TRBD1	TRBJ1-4	TGTGCCAGTAGTATCACCGGGTTGGGGACAGGGGGCAAAAGGGCTGAAAAACTGTTTTTT	CASSITGLGTGGKRAEKLFF
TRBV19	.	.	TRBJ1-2	TGTGCCAGTAGTAGGTCCGCCGTCTATGGCTACACCTTC	CASSRSAVYGYTF
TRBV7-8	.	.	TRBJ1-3	TGTGCCAGCAGCTTTACAGGAGGAGGAAACACCATATATTTT	CASSFTGGGNTIYF
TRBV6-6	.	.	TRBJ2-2	TGTGCCAGCAGCTATCCGGGACAGAACACCGGGGAGCTGTTTTTT	CASSYPGQNTGELFF
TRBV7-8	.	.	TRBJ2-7	TGTGCCAGCAGCACGGCATACTACGAGCAGTACTTC	CASSTAYYEQYF
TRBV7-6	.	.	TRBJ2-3	TGTGCCAGCAGCTCGACTAGGGGGGGACGCCGCACAGATACGCAGTATTTT	CASSSTRGGRRTDTQYF
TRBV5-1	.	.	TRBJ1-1	TGCGCCAGCTCGAGGCAGCTGAACACTGAAGCTTTCTTT	CASSRQLNTEAFF
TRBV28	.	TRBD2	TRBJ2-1	TGTGCCAGCAGAACCTCATCAGCGGGAGGGCTGGGGAATGAGCAGTTCTTC	CASRTSSAGGLGNEQFF
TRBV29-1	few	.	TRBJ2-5	TGCAGCGTTGAGAGGACCTCCGGGGAGACCCAGTACTTC	CSVERTSGETQYF
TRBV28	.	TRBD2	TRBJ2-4	TGTGCCAGCAGTTTCTTGGTTATGAAGGGAGGGAACATTCAGTACTTC	CASSFLVMKGGNIQYF
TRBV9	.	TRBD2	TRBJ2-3	TGTGCCAGCAGCACCGTTTCGTCTAGCGGTAGCACAGATACGCAGTATTTT	CASSTVSSSGSTDTQYF
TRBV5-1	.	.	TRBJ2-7	TGCGCCAGCAGCTTCACCGATTCCTACGAGCAGTACTTC	CASSFTDSYEQYF
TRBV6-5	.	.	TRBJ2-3	TGTGCCAGCAGGGCTACAAGTAGCACAGATACGCAGTATTTT	CASRATSSTDTQYF
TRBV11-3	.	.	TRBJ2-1	TGTGCCAGCAGCTTAGTAACGGGAAGGGTCAATGAGCAGTTCTTC	CASSLVTGRVNEQFF
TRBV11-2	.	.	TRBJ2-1	TGTGCCAGCAGCTTAGTTCCCTTATCCTACAATGAGCAGTTCTTC	CASSLVPLSYNEQFF
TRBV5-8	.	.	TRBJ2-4	TGTGCCAGCAGCTTCGGGCAGACCTTAGCCAAAAACATTCAGTACTTC	CASSFGQTLAKNIQYF
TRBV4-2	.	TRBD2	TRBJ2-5	TGTGCCAGCAGCCAGAACTCGCCCGGGACTAGCGGGAGTTGGGGGACCCAGTACTTC	CASSQNSPGTSGSWGTQYF
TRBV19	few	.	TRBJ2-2	TGTGCCAGTCGGGACCGTACGAACACCGGGGAGCTGTTTTTT	CASRDRTNTGELFF
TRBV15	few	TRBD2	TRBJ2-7	TGTGCCACCAGCAGAGTTAGCTCCAGCGGGGGAACCTACGAGCAGTACTTC	CATSRVSSSGGTYEQYF
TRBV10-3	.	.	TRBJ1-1	TGTGCCATCAGCCAGGCTCCTATGAACACTGAAGCTTTCTTT	CAISQAPMNTEAFF
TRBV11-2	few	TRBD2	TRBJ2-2	TGTGCCAGCAAAAGAGTAGCGGGATCTCCCGGGGAGCTGTTTTTT	CASKRVAGSPGELFF
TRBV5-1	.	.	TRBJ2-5	TGCGCCAGCGGGATGGGGGATGCGGAGACCCAGTACTTC	CASGMGDAETQYF
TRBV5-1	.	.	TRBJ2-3	TGCGCCAGCAGCTTGGAAGCAGATACGCAGTATTTT	CASSLEADTQYF